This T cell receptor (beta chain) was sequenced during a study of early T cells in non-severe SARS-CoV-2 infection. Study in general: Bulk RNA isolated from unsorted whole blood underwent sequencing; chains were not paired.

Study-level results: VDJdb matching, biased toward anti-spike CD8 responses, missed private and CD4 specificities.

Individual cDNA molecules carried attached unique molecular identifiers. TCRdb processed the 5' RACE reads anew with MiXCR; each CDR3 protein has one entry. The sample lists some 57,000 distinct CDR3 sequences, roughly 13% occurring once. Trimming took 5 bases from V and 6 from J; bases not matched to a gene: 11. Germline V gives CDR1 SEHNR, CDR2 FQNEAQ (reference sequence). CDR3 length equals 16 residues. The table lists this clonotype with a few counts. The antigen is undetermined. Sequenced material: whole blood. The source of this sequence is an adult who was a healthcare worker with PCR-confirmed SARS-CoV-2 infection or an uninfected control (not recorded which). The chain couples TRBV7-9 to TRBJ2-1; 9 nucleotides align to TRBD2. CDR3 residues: CASSRSGGHSSNEQFF. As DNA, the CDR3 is TGTGCCAGCAGCCGGAGCGGGGGGCATTCCAGCAATGAGCAGTTCTTC.